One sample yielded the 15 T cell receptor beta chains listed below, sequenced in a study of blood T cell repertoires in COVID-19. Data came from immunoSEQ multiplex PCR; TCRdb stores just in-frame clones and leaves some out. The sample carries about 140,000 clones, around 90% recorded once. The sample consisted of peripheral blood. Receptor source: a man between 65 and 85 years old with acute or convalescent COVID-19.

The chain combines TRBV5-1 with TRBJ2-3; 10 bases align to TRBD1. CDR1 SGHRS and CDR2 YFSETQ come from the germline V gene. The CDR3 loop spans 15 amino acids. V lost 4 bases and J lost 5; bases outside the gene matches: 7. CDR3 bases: TGCGCCAGCAGCCGGGGACAGGGGAGGGGAGATACGCAGTATTTT. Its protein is CASSRGQGRGDTQYF.

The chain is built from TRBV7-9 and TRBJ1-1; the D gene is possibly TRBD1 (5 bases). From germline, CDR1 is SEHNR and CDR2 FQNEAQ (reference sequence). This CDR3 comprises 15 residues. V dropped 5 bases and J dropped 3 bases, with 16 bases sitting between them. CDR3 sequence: CASSGPTGLDTEAFF. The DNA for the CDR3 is TGTGCCAGCAGCGGACCTACAGGTCTGGACACTGAAGCTTTCTTT.

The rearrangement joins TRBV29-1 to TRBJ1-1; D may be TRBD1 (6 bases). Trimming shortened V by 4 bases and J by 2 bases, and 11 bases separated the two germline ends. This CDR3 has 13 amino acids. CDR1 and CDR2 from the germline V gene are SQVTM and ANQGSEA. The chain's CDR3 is CSVGADRNTEAFF. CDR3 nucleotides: TGCAGCGTTGGAGCGGACAGAAACACTGAAGCTTTCTTT.

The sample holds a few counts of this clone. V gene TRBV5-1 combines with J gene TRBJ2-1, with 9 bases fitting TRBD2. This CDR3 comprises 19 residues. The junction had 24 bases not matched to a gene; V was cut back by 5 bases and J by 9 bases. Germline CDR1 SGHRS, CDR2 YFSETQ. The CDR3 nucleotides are TGCGCCAGCAGGCAGACAGGGAGTTTCCTAGCGGGACGTTCGGGTGAGCAGTTCTTC. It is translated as CASRQTGSFLAGRSGEQFF.

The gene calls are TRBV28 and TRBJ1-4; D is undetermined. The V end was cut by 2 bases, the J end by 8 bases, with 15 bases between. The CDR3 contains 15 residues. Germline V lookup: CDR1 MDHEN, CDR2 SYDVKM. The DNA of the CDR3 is TGTGCCAGCAGTTTACCACAGTCAGGAGGGGAAAAACTGTTTTTT. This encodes CASSLPQSGGEKLFF. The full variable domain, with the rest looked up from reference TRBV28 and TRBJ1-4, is DVKVTQSSRYLVKRTGEKVFLECVQDMDHENMFWYRQDPGLGLRLIYFSYDVKMKEKGDIPEGYSVSREKKERFSLILESASTNQTSMYLCASSLPQSGGEKLFFGSGTQLSVL.

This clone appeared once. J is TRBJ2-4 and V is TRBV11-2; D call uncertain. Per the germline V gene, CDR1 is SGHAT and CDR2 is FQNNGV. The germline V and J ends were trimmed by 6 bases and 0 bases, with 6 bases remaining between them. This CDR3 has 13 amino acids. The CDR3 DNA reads TGTGCCAGCAGGCGACTAGCCAAAAACATTCAGTACTTC. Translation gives CASRRLAKNIQYF.

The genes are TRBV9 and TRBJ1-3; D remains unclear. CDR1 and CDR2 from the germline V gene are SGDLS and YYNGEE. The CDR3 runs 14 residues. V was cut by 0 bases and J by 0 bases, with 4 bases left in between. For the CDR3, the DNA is TGTGCCAGCAGCGTAGCTCCCTCTGGAAACACCATATATTTT. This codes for CASSVAPSGNTIYF.

In DNA, the CDR3 is TGTGCCAGCAGCCGAGGGGCGGGGGGAAAAAACATTCAGTACTTC. Translating gives CASSRGAGGKNIQYF. The chain is built from TRBV3-1 (or the pseudogene TRBV3-2) and TRBJ2-4; 8 nucleotides line up with TRBD2. The V segment lost 4 bases and the J segment 4 bases; nucleotides outside the gene matches: 6. The CDR3 consists of 15 residues. Germline assignment: CDR1 LGHDT and CDR2 YNNKEL (reference sequence).

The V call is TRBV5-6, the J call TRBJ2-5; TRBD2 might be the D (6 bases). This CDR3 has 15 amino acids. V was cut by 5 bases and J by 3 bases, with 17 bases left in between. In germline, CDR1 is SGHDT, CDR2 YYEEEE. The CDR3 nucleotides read TGTGCCAGCAGAAAGAGAGGGGACTCCAAAGAGACCCAGTACTTC. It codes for CASRKRGDSKETQYF.

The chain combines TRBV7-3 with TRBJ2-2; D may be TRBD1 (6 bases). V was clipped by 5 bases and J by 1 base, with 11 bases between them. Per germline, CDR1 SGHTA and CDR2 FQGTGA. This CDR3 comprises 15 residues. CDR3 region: CASSKRTVNTGELFF. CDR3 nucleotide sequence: TGTGCCAGCAGCAAAAGGACAGTGAACACCGGGGAGCTGTTTTTT.

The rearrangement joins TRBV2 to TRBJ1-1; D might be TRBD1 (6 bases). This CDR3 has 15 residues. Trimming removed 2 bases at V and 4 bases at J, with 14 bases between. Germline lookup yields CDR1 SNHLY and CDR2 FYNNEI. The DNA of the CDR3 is TGTGCCAGCAGTGAAAGAGAAAGGGGGGGCACTGAAGCTTTCTTT. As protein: CASSERERGGTEAFF.

CDR3 sequence reads: CASSPEGYTDTQYF. CDR3 nucleotide sequence: TGTGCCAGCAGCCCCGAGGGCTACACAGATACGCAGTATTTT. The chain combines TRBV14 with TRBJ2-3; perhaps TRBD2 as D (5 bases). The CDR3 sequence is 14 residues long. Germline CDR1 is SGHDN and CDR2 is FVKESK. The V gene lost 4 bases and the J gene lost 2 bases, with 10 bases spanning the gap.

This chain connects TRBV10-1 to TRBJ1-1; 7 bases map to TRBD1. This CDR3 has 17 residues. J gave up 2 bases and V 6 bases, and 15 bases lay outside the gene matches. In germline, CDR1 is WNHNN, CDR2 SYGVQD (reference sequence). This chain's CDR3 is CASSAAGWQGENTEAFF. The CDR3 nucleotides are TGCGCCAGCAGCGCTGCCGGTTGGCAGGGGGAAAACACTGAAGCTTTCTTT.

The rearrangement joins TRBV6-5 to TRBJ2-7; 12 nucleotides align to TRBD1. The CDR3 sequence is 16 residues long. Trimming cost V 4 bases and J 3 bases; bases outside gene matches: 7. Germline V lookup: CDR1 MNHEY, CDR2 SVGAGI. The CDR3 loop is CASSFGTGGDLYEQYF. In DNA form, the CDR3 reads TGTGCCAGCAGTTTTGGGACAGGGGGCGACCTCTACGAGCAGTACTTC.

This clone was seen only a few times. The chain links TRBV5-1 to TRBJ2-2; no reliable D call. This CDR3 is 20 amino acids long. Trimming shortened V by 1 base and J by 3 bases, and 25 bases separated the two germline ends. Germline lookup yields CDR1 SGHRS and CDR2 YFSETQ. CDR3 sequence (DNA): TGCGCCAGCAGCTTGAGGTCTTGGGTGAGGAAAAAGGCCGACACCGGGGAGCTGTTTTTT. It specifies CASSLRSWVRKKADTGELFF.